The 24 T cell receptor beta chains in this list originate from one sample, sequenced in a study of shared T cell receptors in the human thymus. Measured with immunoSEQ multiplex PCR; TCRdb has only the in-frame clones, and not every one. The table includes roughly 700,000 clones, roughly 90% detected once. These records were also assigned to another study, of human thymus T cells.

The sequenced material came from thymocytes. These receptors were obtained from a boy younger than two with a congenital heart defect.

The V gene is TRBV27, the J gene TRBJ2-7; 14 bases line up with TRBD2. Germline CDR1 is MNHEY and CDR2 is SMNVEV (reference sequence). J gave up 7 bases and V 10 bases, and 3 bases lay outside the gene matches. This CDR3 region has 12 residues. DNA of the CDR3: TGTGCCACCGGGACTAGCGGGAGAGAGCAGTACTTC. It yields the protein CATGTSGREQYF.

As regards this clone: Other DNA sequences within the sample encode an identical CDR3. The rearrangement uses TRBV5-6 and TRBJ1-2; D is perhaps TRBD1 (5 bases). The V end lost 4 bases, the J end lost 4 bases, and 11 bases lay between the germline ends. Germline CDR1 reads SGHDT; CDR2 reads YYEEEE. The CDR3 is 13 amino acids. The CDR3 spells CASSPGGLYGYTF. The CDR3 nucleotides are TGTGCCAGCAGCCCCGGGGGACTCTATGGCTACACCTTC.

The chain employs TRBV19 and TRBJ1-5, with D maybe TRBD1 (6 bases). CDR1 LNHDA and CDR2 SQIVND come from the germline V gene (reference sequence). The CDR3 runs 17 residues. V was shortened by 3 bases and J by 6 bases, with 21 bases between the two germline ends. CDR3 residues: CASSIPIAGAVAQPQHF. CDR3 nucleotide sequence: TGTGCCAGTAGTATCCCGATCGCAGGGGCGGTGGCTCAGCCCCAGCATTTT.

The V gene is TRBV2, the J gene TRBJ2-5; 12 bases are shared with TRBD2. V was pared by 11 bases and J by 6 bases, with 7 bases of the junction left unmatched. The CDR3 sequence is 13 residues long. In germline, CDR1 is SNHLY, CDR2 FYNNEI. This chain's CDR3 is CAPLTSGRKTQYF. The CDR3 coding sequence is TGTGCCCCCCTGACTAGCGGGAGAAAGACCCAGTACTTC. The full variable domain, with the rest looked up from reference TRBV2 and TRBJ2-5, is EPEVTQTPSHQVTQMGQEVILRCVPISNHLYFYWYRQILGQKVEFLVSFYNNEISEKSEIFDDQFSVERPDGSNFTLKIRSTKLEDSAMYFCAPLTSGRKTQYFGPGTRLLVL.

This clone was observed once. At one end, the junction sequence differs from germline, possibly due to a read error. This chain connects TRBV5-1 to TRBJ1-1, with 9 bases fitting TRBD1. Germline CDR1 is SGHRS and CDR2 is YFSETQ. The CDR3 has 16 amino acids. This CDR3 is CASSDGTGWRNTKAFF. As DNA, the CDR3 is TGCGCCAGCAGCGATGGGACAGGGTGGCGGAACACTAAAGCTTTCTTT.

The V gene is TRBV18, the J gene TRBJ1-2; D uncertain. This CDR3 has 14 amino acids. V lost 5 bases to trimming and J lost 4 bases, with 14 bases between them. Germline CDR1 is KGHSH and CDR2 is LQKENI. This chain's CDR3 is CASSSRGPCYGYTF. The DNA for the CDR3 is TGTGCCAGCTCAAGCCGCGGCCCCTGCTATGGCTACACCTTC.

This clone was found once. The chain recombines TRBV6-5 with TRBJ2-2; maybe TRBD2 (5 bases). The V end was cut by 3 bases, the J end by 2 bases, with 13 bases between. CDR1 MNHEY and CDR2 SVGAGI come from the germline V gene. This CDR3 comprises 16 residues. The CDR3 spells CASSYEGSTNTGELFF. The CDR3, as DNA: TGTGCCAGCAGTTATGAGGGCTCAACCAACACCGGGGAGCTGTTTTTT.

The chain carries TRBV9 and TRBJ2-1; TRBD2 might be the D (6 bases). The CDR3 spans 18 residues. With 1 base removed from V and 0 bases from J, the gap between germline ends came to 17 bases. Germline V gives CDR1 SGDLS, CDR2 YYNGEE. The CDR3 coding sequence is TGTGCCAGCAGCGTAAGCTTAGCGGCCACCACCTCCTACAATGAGCAGTTCTTC. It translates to CASSVSLAATTSYNEQFF.

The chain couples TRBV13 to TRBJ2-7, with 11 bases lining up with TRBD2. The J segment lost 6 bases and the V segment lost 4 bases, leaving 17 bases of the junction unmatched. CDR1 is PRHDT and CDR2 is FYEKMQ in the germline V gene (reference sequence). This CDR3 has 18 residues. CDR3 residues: CASSSPPLVAGGPVEQYF. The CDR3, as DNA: TGTGCCAGCAGCTCGCCACCCCTAGTAGCGGGAGGGCCCGTCGAGCAGTACTTC.

CDR3 region: CASSPRTSGSNEQFF. The CDR3 bases are TGTGCCAGCAGCCCCCGGACTAGCGGGAGTAATGAGCAGTTCTTC. V gene TRBV5-4 combines with J gene TRBJ2-1; 13 bases map to TRBD2. The germline V gene encodes CDR1 SGHNT and CDR2 YYREEE (reference sequence). The CDR3 has 15 amino acids. V gave up 4 bases and J gave up 7 bases; unmatched junction bases: 5. The full variable domain, rest sourced from reference TRBV5-4 and TRBJ2-1, is ETGVTQSPTHLIKTRGQQVTLRCSSQSGHNTVSWYQQALGQGPQFIFQYYREEENGRGNFPPRFSGLQFPNYSSELNVNALELDDSALYLCASSPRTSGSNEQFFGPGTRLTVL.

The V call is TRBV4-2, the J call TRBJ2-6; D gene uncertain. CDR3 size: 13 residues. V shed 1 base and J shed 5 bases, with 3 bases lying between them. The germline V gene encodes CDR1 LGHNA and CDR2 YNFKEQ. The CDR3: CASSQGRANVLTF. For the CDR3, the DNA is TGTGCCAGCAGCCAAGGTAGGGCCAACGTCCTGACTTTC.

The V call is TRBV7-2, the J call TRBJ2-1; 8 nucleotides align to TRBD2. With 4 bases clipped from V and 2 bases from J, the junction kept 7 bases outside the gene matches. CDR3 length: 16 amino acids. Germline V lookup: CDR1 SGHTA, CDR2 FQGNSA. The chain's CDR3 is CASSSERELPYNEQFF. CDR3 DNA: TGTGCCAGCAGCTCAGAGCGGGAGCTTCCCTACAATGAGCAGTTCTTC.

Here the CDR3 DNA reads TGTGCCAGCAGCTGGCGCCCTTGGGCCAGCCAGGCCGAGCAGTACTTC. Protein product: CASSWRPWASQAEQYF. This sequence joins TRBV7-2 and TRBJ2-7; D gene uncertain. CDR1 and CDR2 (germline): SGHTA, FQGNSA. With 4 bases removed from V and 6 bases from J, the gap between germline ends came to 22 bases. The CDR3 runs to 16 residues.

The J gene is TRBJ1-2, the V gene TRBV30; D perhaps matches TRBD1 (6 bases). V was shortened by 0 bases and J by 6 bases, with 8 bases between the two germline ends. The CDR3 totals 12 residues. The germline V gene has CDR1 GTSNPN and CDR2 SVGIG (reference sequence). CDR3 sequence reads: CAWSVQGNGYTF. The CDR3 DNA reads TGTGCCTGGAGTGTACAGGGAAATGGCTACACCTTC.

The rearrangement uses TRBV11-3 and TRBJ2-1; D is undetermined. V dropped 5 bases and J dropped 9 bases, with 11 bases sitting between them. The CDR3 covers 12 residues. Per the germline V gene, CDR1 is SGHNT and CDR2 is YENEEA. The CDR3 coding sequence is TGTGCCAGCAGCCTAGGGTTGGCTGAGCAGTTCTTC. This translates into CASSLGLAEQFF.

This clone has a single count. The CDR3 coding sequence is TGTGCCAGCAGCTTAGACGGCAGGGGCACTGAAGCTTTCTTT. This sequence encodes CASSLDGRGTEAFF. The rearrangement joins TRBV7-8 to TRBJ1-1; possible D gene TRBD1, 6 bases. Germline V gives CDR1 SGHVS, CDR2 FQNEAQ. The CDR3 covers 14 residues. V lost 1 base and J lost 4, with 10 bases in between.

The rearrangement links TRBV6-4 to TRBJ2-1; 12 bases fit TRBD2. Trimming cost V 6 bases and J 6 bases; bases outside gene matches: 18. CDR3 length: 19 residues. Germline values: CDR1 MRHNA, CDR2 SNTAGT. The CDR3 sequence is CASSPTSGSKKGRFNEQFF. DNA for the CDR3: TGTGCCAGCAGCCCGACTAGCGGGAGTAAAAAAGGACGTTTCAATGAGCAGTTCTTC.

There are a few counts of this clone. CDR3 sequence reads: CASSLRVQREKRESQETQYF. The CDR3 region has the DNA TGTGCCAGCAGTTTAAGGGTACAGAGAGAGAAGCGGGAGAGCCAAGAGACCCAGTACTTC. The chain employs TRBV27 and TRBJ2-5; TRBD2 aligns across 8 bases. Germline V gene data show CDR1 as MNHEY and CDR2 as SMNVEV (reference sequence). The CDR3 has 20 amino acids. Losses at the gene ends were 2 bases for V and 1 base for J; bases not matched to a gene: 18.

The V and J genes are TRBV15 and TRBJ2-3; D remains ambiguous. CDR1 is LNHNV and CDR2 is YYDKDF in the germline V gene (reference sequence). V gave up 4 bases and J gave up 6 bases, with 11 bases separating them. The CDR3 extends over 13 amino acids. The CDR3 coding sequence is TGTGCCACCAGCAAGCTAGGCCCTGATACGCAGTATTTT. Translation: CATSKLGPDTQYF. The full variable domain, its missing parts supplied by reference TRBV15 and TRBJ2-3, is DAMVIQNPRYQVTQFGKPVTLSCSQTLNHNVMYWYQQKSSQAPKLLFHYYDKDFNNEADTPDNFQSRRPNTSFCFLDIRSPGLGDTAMYLCATSKLGPDTQYFGPGTRLTVL.

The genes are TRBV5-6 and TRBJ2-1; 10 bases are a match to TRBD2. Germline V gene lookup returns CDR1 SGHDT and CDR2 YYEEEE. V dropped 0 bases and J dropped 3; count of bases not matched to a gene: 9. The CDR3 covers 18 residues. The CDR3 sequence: CASSLGEAGGAGYNEQFF. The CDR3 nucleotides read TGTGCCAGCAGCTTGGGCGAAGCGGGAGGGGCCGGCTACAATGAGCAGTTCTTC.

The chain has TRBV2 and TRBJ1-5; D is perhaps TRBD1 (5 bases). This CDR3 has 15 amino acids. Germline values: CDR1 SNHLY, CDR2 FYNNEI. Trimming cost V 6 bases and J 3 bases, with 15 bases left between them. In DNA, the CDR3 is TGTGCCAGCAGGGTCCGGGGGAGGGACAATCAGCCCCAGCATTTT. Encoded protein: CASRVRGRDNQPQHF.

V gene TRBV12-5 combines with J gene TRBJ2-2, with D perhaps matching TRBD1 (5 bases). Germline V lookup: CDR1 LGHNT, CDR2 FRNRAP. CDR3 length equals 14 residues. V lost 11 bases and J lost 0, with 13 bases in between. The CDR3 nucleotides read TGTGCTTCTAAACAGGTCGCGAACACCGGGGAGCTGTTTTTT. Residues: CASKQVANTGELFF.

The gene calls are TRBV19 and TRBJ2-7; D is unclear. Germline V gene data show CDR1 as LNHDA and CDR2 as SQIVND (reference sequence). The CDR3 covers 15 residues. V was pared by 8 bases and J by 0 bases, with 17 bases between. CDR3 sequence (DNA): TGTGCCAGTTCCCCCGCCCTATTAAGCTCCTACGAGCAGTACTTC. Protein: CASSPALLSSYEQYF.

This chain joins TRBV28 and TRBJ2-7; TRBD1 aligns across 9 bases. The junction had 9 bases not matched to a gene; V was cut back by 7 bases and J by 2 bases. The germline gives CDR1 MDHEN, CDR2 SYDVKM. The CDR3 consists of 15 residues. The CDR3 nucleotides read TGTGCCAGCACCCTCCGGACAGGGGATACCTACGAGCAGTACTTC. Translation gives CASTLRTGDTYEQYF. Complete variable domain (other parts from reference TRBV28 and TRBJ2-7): DVKVTQSSRYLVKRTGEKVFLECVQDMDHENMFWYRQDPGLGLRLIYFSYDVKMKEKGDIPEGYSVSREKKERFSLILESASTNQTSMYLCASTLRTGDTYEQYFGPGTRLTVT.